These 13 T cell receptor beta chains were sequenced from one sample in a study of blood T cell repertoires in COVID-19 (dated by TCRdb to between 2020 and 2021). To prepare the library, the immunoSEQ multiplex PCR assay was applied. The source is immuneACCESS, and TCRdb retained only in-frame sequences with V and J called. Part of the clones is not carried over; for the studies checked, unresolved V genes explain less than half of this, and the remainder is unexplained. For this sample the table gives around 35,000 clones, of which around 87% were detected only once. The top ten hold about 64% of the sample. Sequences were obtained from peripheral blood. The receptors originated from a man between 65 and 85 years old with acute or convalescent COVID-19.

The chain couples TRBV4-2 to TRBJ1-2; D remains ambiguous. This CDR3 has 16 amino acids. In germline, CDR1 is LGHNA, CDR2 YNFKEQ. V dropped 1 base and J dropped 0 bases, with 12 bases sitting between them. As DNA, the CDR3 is TGTGCCAGCAGCCAAGCCTTGGGAGGGCCTAACTATGGCTACACCTTC. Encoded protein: CASSQALGGPNYGYTF.

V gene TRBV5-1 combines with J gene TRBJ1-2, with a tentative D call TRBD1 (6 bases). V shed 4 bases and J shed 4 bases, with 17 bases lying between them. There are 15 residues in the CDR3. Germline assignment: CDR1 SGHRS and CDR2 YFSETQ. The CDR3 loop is CASSDTGSGRYGYTF. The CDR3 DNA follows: TGCGCCAGCAGCGACACAGGGAGTGGACGCTATGGCTACACCTTC.

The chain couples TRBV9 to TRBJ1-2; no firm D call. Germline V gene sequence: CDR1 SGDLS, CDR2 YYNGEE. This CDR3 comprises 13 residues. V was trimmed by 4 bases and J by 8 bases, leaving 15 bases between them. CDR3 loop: CASSPLGLEGYTF. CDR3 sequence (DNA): TGTGCCAGCAGCCCACTTGGATTGGAGGGCTACACCTTC.

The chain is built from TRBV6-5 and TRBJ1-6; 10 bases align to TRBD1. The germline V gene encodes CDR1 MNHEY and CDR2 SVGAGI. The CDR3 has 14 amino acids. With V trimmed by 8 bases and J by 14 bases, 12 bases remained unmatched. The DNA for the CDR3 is TGTGCCAGCCGGGACAGGGGTTTAGACGGGACCCTCCACTTT. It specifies CASRDRGLDGTLHF.

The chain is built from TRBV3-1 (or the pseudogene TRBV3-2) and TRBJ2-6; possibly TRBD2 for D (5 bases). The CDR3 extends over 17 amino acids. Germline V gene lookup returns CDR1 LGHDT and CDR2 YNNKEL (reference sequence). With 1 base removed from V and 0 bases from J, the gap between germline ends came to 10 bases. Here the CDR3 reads CASSQGWRFSGANVLTF. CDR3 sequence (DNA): TGTGCCAGCAGCCAAGGCTGGAGGTTCTCTGGGGCCAACGTCCTGACTTTC.

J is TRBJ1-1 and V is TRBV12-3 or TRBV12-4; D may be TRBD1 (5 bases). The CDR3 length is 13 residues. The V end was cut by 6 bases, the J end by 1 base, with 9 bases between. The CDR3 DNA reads TGTGCCAGCAGCCGACAGTGGAACACTGAAGCTTTCTTT. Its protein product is CASSRQWNTEAFF.

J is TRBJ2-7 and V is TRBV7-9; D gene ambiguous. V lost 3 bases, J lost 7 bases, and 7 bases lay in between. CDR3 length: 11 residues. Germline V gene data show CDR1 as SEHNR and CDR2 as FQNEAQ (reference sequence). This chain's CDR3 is CASSFSQEQYF. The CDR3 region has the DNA TGTGCCAGCAGCTTCTCCCAGGAGCAGTACTTC. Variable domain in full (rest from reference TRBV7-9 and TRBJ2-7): DTGVSQNPRHKITKRGQNVTFRCDPISEHNRLYWYRQTLGQGPEFLTYFQNEAQLEKSRLLSDRFSAERPKGSFSTLEIQRTEQGDSAMYLCASSFSQEQYFGPGTRLTVT.

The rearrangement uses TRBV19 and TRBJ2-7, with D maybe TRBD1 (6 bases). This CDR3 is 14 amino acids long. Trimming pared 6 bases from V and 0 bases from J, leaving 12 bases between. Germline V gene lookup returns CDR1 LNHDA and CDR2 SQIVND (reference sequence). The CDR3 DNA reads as TGTGCCAGTAGAAGGACAGAGAGCTCCTACGAGCAGTACTTC. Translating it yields CASRRTESSYEQYF.

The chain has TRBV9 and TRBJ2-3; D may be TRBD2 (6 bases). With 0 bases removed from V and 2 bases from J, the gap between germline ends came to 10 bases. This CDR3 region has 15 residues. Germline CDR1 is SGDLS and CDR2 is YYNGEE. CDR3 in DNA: TGTGCCAGCAGCGTAGCTAGCGCCTACACAGATACGCAGTATTTT. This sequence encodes CASSVASAYTDTQYF.

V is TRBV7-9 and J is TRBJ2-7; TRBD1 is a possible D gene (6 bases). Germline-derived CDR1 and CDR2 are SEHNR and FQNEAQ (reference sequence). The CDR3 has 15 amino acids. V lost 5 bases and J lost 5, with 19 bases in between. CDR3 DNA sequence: TGTGCCAGCAGCCAAGGTCGCAGGGGTTCGGACGAGCAGTACTTC. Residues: CASSQGRRGSDEQYF.

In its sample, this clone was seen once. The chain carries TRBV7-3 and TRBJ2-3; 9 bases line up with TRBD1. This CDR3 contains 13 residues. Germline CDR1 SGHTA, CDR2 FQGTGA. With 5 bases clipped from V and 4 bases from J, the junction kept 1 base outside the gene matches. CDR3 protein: CASSTGGADTQYF. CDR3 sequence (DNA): TGTGCCAGCAGCACAGGGGGCGCAGATACGCAGTATTTT.

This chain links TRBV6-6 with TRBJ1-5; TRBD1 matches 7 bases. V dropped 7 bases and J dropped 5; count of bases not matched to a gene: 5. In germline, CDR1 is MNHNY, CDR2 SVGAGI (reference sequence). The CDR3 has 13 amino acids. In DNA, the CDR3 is TGTGCCAGCACCGGACAGGCCTATCAGCCCCAGCATTTT. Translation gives CASTGQAYQPQHF.

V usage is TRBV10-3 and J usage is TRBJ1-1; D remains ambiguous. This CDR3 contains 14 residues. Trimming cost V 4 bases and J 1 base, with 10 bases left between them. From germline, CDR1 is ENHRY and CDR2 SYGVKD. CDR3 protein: CAISVRGGNTEAFF. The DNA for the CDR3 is TGTGCCATCAGTGTCCGCGGAGGGAACACTGAAGCTTTCTTT.